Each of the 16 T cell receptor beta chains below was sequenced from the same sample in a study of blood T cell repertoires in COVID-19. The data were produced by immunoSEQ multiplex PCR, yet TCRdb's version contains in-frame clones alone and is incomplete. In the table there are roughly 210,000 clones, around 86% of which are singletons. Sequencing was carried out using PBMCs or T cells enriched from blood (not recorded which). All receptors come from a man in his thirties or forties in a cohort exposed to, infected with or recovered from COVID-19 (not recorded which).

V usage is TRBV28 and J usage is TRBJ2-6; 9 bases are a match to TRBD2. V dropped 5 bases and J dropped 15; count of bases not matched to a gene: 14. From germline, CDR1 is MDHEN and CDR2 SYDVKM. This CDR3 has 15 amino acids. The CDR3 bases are TGTGCCAGCAGTCTCCGGACTAGCGCCCTCCAGGACCTGACTTTC. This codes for CASSLRTSALQDLTF.

CDR3: CASSVRERGAEDTQYF. The DNA for the CDR3 is TGTGCCAGCAGCGTGAGAGAGCGGGGCGCGGAAGATACGCAGTATTTT. This rearrangement joins TRBV9 to TRBJ2-3; 7 bases fit TRBD2. The V gene end was trimmed by 2 bases and the J gene end by 5 bases; junction bases not matched to a gene: 11. The CDR3 has 16 residues. Per the germline V gene, CDR1 is SGDLS and CDR2 is YYNGEE.

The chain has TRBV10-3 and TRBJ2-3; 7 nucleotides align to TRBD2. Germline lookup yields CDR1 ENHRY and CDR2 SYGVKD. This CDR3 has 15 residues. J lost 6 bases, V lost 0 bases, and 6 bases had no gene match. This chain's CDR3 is CAISESGSGGDTQYF. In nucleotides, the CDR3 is TGTGCCATCAGTGAGTCGGGCTCGGGAGGCGATACGCAGTATTTT.

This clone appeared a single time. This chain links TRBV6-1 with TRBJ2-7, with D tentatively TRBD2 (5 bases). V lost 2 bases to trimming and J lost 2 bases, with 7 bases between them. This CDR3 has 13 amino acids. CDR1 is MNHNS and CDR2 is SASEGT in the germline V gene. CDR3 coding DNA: TGTGCCAGCAGTGAACGGGAACCCTACGAGCAGTACTTC. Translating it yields CASSEREPYEQYF.

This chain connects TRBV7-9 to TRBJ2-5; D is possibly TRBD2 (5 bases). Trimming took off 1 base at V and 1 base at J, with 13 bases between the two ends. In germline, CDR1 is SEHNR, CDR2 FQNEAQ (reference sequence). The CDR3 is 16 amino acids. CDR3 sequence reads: CASSLGAALAQETQYF. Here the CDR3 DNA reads TGTGCCAGCAGCTTAGGAGCGGCCCTGGCCCAAGAGACCCAGTACTTC.

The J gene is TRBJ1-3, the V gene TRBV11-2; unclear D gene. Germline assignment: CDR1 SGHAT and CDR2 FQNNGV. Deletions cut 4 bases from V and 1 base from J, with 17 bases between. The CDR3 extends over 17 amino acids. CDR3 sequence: CASSSRTPTLSGNTIYF. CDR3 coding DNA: TGTGCCAGCAGCTCGAGGACTCCTACCCTTTCTGGAAACACCATATATTTT.

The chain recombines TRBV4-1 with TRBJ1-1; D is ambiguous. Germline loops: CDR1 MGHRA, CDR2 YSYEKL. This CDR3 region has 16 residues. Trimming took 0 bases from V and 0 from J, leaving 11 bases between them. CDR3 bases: TGCGCCAGCAGCCAAGACAGGAGGCCCATGAACACTGAAGCTTTCTTT. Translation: CASSQDRRPMNTEAFF.

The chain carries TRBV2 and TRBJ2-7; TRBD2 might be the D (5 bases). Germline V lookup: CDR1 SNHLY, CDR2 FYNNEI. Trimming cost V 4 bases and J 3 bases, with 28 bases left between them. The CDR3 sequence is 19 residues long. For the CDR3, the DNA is TGTGCCAGCAGTGTATACAAAACCGACGACTTAGCGATTATCTACGAGCAGTACTTC. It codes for CASSVYKTDDLAIIYEQYF.

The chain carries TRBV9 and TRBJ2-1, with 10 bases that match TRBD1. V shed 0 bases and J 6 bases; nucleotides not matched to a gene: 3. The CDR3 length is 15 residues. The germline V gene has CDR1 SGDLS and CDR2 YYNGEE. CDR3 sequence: CASSVGGQGINEQFF. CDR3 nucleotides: TGTGCCAGCAGCGTAGGGGGACAGGGGATCAATGAGCAGTTCTTC.

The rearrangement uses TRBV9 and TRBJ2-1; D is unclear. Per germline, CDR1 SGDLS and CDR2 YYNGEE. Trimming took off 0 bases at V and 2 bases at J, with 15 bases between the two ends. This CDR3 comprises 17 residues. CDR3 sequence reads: CASSVVERPVTYNEQFF. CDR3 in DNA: TGTGCCAGCAGCGTAGTGGAGCGCCCGGTTACCTACAATGAGCAGTTCTTC.

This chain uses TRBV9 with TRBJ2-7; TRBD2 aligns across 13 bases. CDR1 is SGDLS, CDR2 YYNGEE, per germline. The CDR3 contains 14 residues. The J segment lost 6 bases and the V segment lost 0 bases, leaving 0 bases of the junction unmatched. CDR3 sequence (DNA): TGTGCCAGCAGCGTAGGGACTAGCGGGAGCGAGCAGTACTTC. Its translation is CASSVGTSGSEQYF.

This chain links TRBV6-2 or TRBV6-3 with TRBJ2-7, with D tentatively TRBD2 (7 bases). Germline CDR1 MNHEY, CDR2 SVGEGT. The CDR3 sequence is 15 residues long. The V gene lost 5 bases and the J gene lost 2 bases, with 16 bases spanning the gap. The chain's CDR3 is CASSLGGRQPYEQYF. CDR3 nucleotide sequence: TGTGCCAGCAGTCTGGGGGGGCGACAGCCCTACGAGCAGTACTTC.

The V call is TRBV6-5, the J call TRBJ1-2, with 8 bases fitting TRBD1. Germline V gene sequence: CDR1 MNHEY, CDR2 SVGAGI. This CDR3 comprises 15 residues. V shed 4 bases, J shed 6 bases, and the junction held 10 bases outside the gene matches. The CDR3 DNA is TGTGCCAGCAGTTGGGACGGACAGGGCAGGAATGGCTACACCTTC. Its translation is CASSWDGQGRNGYTF.

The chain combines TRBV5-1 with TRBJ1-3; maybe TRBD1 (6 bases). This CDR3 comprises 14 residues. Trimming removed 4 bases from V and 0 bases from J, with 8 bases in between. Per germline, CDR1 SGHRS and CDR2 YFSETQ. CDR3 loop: CASSGDISGNTIYF. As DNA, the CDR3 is TGCGCCAGCAGCGGGGACATCTCTGGAAACACCATATATTTT.

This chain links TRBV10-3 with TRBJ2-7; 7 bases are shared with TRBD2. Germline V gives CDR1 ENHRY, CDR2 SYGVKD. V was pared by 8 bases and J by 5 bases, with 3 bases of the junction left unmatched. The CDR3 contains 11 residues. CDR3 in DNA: TGTGCCATCGGACTAGTTGACGAGCAGTACTTC. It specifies CAIGLVDEQYF.

The CDR3 DNA follows: TGTGCCAGCAGCCTGGGACAGAGAGATGAAGCTTTCTTT. Translated, it gives CASSLGQRDEAFF. This sequence joins TRBV5-4 and TRBJ1-1; 7 nucleotides match TRBD1. CDR3 length: 13 residues. Per germline, CDR1 SGHNT and CDR2 YYREEE (reference sequence). V was clipped by 4 bases and J by 7 bases; unmatched bases: 7.